This T cell receptor beta chain was sequenced in a study of shared clonotypes between healthy human individuals. Across the study: For every donor, three CD4 naive, three CD4 memory, two CD8 naive and one CD8 memory plates were used. General study points: Sample collection involved blood only; tissue repertoires are likely different. Few donors limited the genetic and exposure-history diversity represented.

Profiling relied on immunoSEQ multiplex PCR, and the TCRdb table lists in-frame clones only, not all of them. The repertoire holds over 2 million clones, with 90% to 95% as singletons. Regarding this clone: Its antigen is currently unknown.

Germline loops: CDR1 SQVTM, CDR2 ANQGSEA. V lost 4 bases and J lost 2, with 14 bases in between. The CDR3 is made up of 14 amino acids. The receptor's source is a young man in good health. The chain recombines TRBV29-1 with TRBJ2-5; no clear D. Sequencing was done on a sample of naive CD4+ T cells sorted from blood. Regarding subset: CD45RA+ positively selected. This chain's CDR3 is CSVAESMLQETQYF. Written as DNA, the CDR3 is TGCAGCGTTGCGGAGAGCATGTTACAAGAGACCCAGTACTTC.